This T cell receptor (beta chain) was profiled in a study of regulatory and conventional T cells in RAG deficiency. Broader study findings: Patient subsets had shorter CDR3s; Omenn Treg-Tconv overlap exceeded 90%. Other subsets showed approximately 10-fold reductions, but Treg unique TCR beta sequences fell approximately 90-fold in these patients.

Note on this clone: Its antigen is unknown.

Some clones are missing from TCRdb's copy, which holds only in-frame ones; the method was immunoSEQ multiplex PCR. This sample carries under 30,000 clones, 75% to 95% of them seen once, and the ten largest clones take 0.7% to 0.95%. Blood CD4+ CD25-high CD127-low regulatory T cells supplied the genomic DNA template. Germline CDR1 reads KGHSH; CDR2 reads LQKENI. V was clipped by 3 bases and J by 0 bases, with 9 bases between them. The CDR3 sequence is 15 residues long. In addition, the sample was reused for a study of regulatory T cells. That paper adds: Primers: 52 TRBV forward and 13 TRBJ reverse.

The J gene is TRBJ1-3, the V gene TRBV18; no clear D. The source material was Tregs sorted from blood. The receptor's source is a human donor in good health. This CDR3 reads CASSPLAISGNTIYF. The CDR3 DNA follows: TGTGCCAGCTCACCCTTAGCGATCTCTGGAAACACCATATATTTT.